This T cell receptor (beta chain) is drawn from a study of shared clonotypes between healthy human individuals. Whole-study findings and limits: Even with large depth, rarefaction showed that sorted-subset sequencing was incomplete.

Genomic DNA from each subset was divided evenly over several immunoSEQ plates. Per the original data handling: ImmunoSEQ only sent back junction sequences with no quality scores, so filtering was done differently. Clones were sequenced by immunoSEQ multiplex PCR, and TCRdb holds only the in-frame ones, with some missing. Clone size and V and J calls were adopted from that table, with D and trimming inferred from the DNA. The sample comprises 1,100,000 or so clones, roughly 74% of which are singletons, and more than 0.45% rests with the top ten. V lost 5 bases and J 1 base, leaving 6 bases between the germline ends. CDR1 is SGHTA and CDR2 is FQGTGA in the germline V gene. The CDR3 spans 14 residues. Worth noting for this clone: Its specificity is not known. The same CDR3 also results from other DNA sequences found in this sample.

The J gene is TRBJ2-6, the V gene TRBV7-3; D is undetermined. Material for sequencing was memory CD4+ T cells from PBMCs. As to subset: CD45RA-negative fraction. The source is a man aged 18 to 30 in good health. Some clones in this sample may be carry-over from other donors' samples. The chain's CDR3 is CASSETSGANVLTF. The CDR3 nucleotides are TGTGCCAGCAGCGAGACGTCTGGGGCCAACGTCCTGACTTTC.